This T cell receptor beta chain was recorded in a study of blood T cell repertoires in COVID-19 (dated by TCRdb to the early 2020s). Background for the entire study: Samples from collaborators originated in the United States, Italy and Spain and spanned both the acute and convalescent phases of COVID-19. The dataset comprised deeply sampled blood TCRbeta repertoires from subjects exposed to, actively infected with, or recovered from COVID-19. HLA class I and class II types, where available, came from metadata supplied by the sample provider rather than from assay-based typing. The samples were drawn from the first 160 participants of the ongoing ImmuneRACE study and from 1,254 subjects provided by 6 global collaborators. A de-identified subject ID, COVID-19 status, age in years and sex were almost always included in the sample metadata. The material from the prospective study consisted of cDNA or gDNA derived from T cells, B-cell-depleted T cells, or PBMCs. A freely available public database, intended as a resource for researchers studying the immune response to SARS-CoV-2, is where the repertoires were released. Study-wide conclusions, independent of this receptor: How much clinical and demographic metadata was included differed by source and by participant, and the metadata was provided uncurated.

TCRbeta CDR3 regions were amplified from genomic DNA using the immunoSEQ Assay, a bias-controlled multiplex PCR. The paper's data handling went like this. Within the assay, amplification of reference gene primers was used to estimate how many nucleated cells each sample contained. Sequence reads were collapsed and filtered to measure the absolute abundance of every unique TCRbeta CDR3 rearrangement. For each sample, productive Simpson clonality was calculated by taking the square root of Simpson's diversity index across productive rearrangements. TCRdb carries this immuneACCESS record with in-frame sequences only. Its versions omit some clonotypes, under half of them owing to an unresolved V gene in the studies checked, with the rest unexplained. The V and J calls and clone size are taken from that table; D and trimming were inferred from the DNA. The table for this sample lists 350,000 to 450,000 clones; roughly nine tenths of them were counted only once. The ten largest clones take up 0.8% to 0.9% of the sample.

As regards this clone: The antigen it recognizes is unknown. No base-level quality is on record; no much larger clone is a single base apart. Other DNA sequences in this specimen translate into the identical CDR3.

Enrolling through a virtual design, the prospective study's participants ranged in age from roughly 18 to 100 years and lived across roughly 23 United States geographic areas. In the prospective study, cohorts were assigned on the basis of participant-reported clinical history obtained from a screening survey and a study questionnaire. A participant counted as exposed if, within 2 weeks of entering the study, that participant had been in contact with someone who had a PCR-confirmed or clinician-diagnosed COVID-19 case. Mobile phlebotomists in the prospective study collected whole blood, serum and a nasopharyngeal or oropharyngeal swab from every participant. Over a roughly 2-month period, participants in the prospective study had the option of providing additional blood draws and questionnaires. Before DNA extraction, blood samples from the prospective study were shipped at room temperature or frozen.

The origin of this receptor is a woman in her thirties or forties who had been exposed to COVID-19. Sample: PBMCs or T cells enriched from blood (not recorded which).

The encoded CDR3 is CASRDSSYNEQFF. The sequenced DNA is TGTGCCAGCAGAGACAGCTCCTACAATGAGCAGTTCTTC. The chain uses TRBV19 and TRBJ2-1; TRBD1 is a weak D gene call, 5 bases matching. Trimming at the junction amounts to 9 bases on V and 0 bases on J, and the germline ends lie 9 bases apart. Reading from cysteine to phenylalanine, the CDR3 counts 13 amino acids. The CDR3 DNA has 39 bases and is translated from base 1. According to the germline V gene (reference sequence), CDR1 reads LNHDA and CDR2 reads SQIVND. This CDR3, with the reference TRBV19 and TRBJ2-1 proteins standing in past its ends, gives the full variable domain DGGITQSPKYLFRKEGQNVTLSCEQNLNHDAMYWYRQDPGQGLRLIYYSQIVNDFQKGDIAEGYSVSREKKESFPLTVTSAQKNPTAFYLCASRDSSYNEQFFGPGTRLTVL.